One sample yielded the 21 T cell receptor beta chains listed below, sequenced in a study of shared clonotypes between healthy human individuals. TCRdb's table, derived via immunoSEQ multiplex PCR, lists solely in-frame clones and lacks some. The sample yields around 1,100,000 clones, roughly 80% seen once. Sequencing was performed on memory CD4+ T cells from PBMCs. Subset indicated: CD45RA-negative fraction. The receptors originated from a young man in good health. Some clones in this sample may be carry-over from other donors' samples.

Note on this clone: With a far larger clone one base away, a read error is the likely cause. Other DNA sequences within the sample encode an identical CDR3. The chain couples TRBV6-1 to TRBJ1-5; 7 bases fit TRBD1. Germline V gives CDR1 MNHNS, CDR2 SASEGT. The length of the CDR3 is 15 residues. CDR3 loop: CASSGQTGHSQPQHF. The CDR3, as DNA: TGTGCCAGTAGTGGGCAGACAGGGCATAGTCAGCCCCAGCATTTT.

CDR3 loop: CASSLAGAGGETQYF. CDR3 DNA: TGTGCCAGCAGCTTAGCAGGGGCCGGAGGGGAGACCCAGTACTTC. The V and J genes are TRBV11-1 and TRBJ2-5; D might be TRBD2 (6 bases). This CDR3 is built from 15 residues. Per germline, CDR1 SGHAT and CDR2 FQDESV (reference sequence). V dropped 0 bases and J dropped 5 bases, with 13 bases sitting between them.

The chain links TRBV15 to TRBJ2-7, with 8 bases matching TRBD1. The CDR3 totals 15 residues. V lost 3 bases, J lost 3 bases, and 7 bases stayed unmatched. Germline CDR1 LNHNV, CDR2 YYDKDF (reference sequence). The CDR3 here is CATSRDRASIYEQYF. The CDR3 DNA is TGTGCCACCAGCAGGGACAGGGCTTCTATCTACGAGCAGTACTTC.

The DNA of the CDR3 is TGTGCCAGCAGCTCCCAGCCGACAGGTGGGCAGCCCCAGCATTTT. It codes for CASSSQPTGGQPQHF. The rearrangement links TRBV7-8 to TRBJ1-5; D is possibly TRBD1 (6 bases). Germline lookup yields CDR1 SGHVS and CDR2 FQNEAQ. CDR3 length equals 15 residues. Trimming pared 4 bases from V and 7 bases from J, leaving 17 bases between.

V usage is TRBV4-2 and J usage is TRBJ2-1, with 11 bases aligning to TRBD2. Germline assignment: CDR1 LGHNA and CDR2 YNFKEQ. The CDR3 is 15 amino acids. Trimming took 3 bases from V and 5 from J; bases not matched to a gene: 3. CDR3 DNA sequence: TGTGCCAGCAGCCATAGCGGGGGGGAAAACAATGAGCAGTTCTTC. It codes for CASSHSGGENNEQFF.

The V gene is TRBV10-3, the J gene TRBJ2-3, with a possible D match to TRBD2 (6 bases). The germline V gene encodes CDR1 ENHRY and CDR2 SYGVKD. The V end was cut by 11 bases, the J end by 0 bases, with 12 bases between. CDR3 size: 13 residues. CDR3: CAAGTESTDTQYF. In nucleotides, the CDR3 is TGTGCCGCGGGAACAGAGAGCACAGATACGCAGTATTTT.

The chain joins TRBV7-2 to TRBJ2-1; 11 bases are shared with TRBD2. The germline V gene has CDR1 SGHTA and CDR2 FQGNSA. V was clipped by 1 base and J by 9 bases; unmatched bases: 8. The CDR3 has 16 residues. In DNA, the CDR3 is TGTGCCAGCAGCTTAGAATTAGCGGGAGGGCCCGTTGAGCAGTTCTTC. Amino acids: CASSLELAGGPVEQFF.

V usage is TRBV7-3 and J usage is TRBJ2-5; either TRBD1 or TRBD2 may supply D (6 bases each). CDR1 and CDR2 from the germline V gene are SGHTA and FQGTGA. This CDR3 comprises 16 residues. The V end lost 2 bases, the J end lost 5 bases, and 18 bases lay between the germline ends. The CDR3 is CASSLGSVRGAETQYF. In DNA form, the CDR3 reads TGTGCCAGCAGCTTAGGGTCGGTTAGGGGGGCCGAGACCCAGTACTTC. Based on the CDR3 plus reference TRBV7-3 and TRBJ2-5, the full variable domain is GAGVSQTPSNKVTEKGKYVELRCDPISGHTALYWYRQSLGQGPEFLIYFQGTGAADDSGLPNDRFFAVRPEGSVSTLKIQRTERGDSAVYLCASSLGSVRGAETQYFGPGTRLLVL.

The chain links TRBV7-2 to TRBJ1-2; D is perhaps TRBD1 (6 bases). V was trimmed by 3 bases and J by 8 bases, leaving 16 bases between them. The CDR3 covers 14 residues. Germline V gene data show CDR1 as SGHTA and CDR2 as FQGNSA. The CDR3 region is CASSLGTGARGYTF. As DNA, the CDR3 is TGTGCCAGCAGCTTGGGTACGGGGGCTCGGGGCTACACCTTC.

This chain joins TRBV10-3 and TRBJ2-3; 8 positions match TRBD2. The CDR3 consists of 16 residues. V shed 0 bases and J 5 bases; nucleotides not matched to a gene: 7. Germline CDR1 reads ENHRY; CDR2 reads SYGVKD. Here the CDR3 DNA reads TGTGCCATCAGTGAGTCGGGAGCGGGAGTAGGAGATACGCAGTATTTT. Translation gives CAISESGAGVGDTQYF.

The chain has TRBV2 and TRBJ2-7, with D possibly matching TRBD2 (5 bases). The CDR3 totals 13 residues. CDR1 and CDR2 (germline): SNHLY, FYNNEI. The ends were cut back, 4 bases at V and 5 bases at J, with 12 bases in the middle. Here the CDR3 DNA reads TGTGCCAGCAGTGTGCGAGGGCAGGACGAGCAGTACTTC. Its translation is CASSVRGQDEQYF. The whole variable domain, filled in from reference TRBV2 and TRBJ2-7, reads EPEVTQTPSHQVTQMGQEVILRCVPISNHLYFYWYRQILGQKVEFLVSFYNNEISEKSEIFDDQFSVERPDGSNFTLKIRSTKLEDSAMYFCASSVRGQDEQYFGPGTRLTVT.

The chain recombines TRBV28 with TRBJ1-1; 10 nucleotides align to TRBD1. The CDR3 consists of 15 residues. The J segment lost 4 bases and the V segment lost 5 bases, leaving 7 bases of the junction unmatched. The germline gives CDR1 MDHEN, CDR2 SYDVKM. CDR3 protein: CASSTWTGGATEAFF. CDR3 bases: TGTGCCAGCAGTACTTGGACAGGGGGAGCCACTGAAGCTTTCTTT.

This chain joins TRBV6-5 and TRBJ2-7; D might be TRBD1 (5 bases). In germline, CDR1 is MNHEY, CDR2 SVGAGI. V lost 2 bases and J lost 7, with 12 bases in between. The CDR3 extends over 13 amino acids. This chain's CDR3 is CASSYIGAREQYF. DNA of the CDR3: TGTGCCAGCAGTTACATTGGGGCCCGGGAGCAGTACTTC.

V and J are TRBV5-5 and TRBJ2-2; the D gene is possibly TRBD1 (5 bases). Germline CDR1 reads SGHKS; CDR2 reads YYEKEE (reference sequence). Trimming cost V 5 bases and J 0 bases, with 14 bases left between them. This CDR3 contains 16 residues. The CDR3 reads CASSYRTNANTGELFF. The CDR3 region has the DNA TGTGCCAGCAGTTACCGGACAAATGCGAACACCGGGGAGCTGTTTTTT.

The genes are TRBV5-5 and TRBJ1-1, with D hard to call. The CDR3 runs to 14 residues. V was shortened by 1 base and J by 1 base, with 8 bases between the two germline ends. Germline V lookup: CDR1 SGHKS, CDR2 YYEKEE (reference sequence). The CDR3 region is CASSLSPGNTEAFF. The CDR3 DNA reads as TGTGCCAGCAGCTTGTCGCCGGGGAACACTGAAGCTTTCTTT.

The chain joins TRBV27 to TRBJ1-2, with D uncertain. V lost 2 bases and J lost 10, with 17 bases in between. Germline CDR1 reads MNHEY; CDR2 reads SMNVEV (reference sequence). This CDR3 has 14 amino acids. The CDR3 is CASSLRPPAPLYTF. The CDR3 DNA follows: TGTGCCAGCAGTTTACGCCCCCCAGCTCCCCTCTACACCTTC.

This clone came up a few times. The CDR3 nucleotides are TGCGCCAGCAGCTTGGCCCTAGCGGGATTGCACACCGGGGAGCTGTTTTTT. Its protein product is CASSLALAGLHTGELFF. The chain is built from TRBV5-1 and TRBJ2-2, with 9 positions matching TRBD2. The CDR3 loop spans 17 amino acids. Germline-derived CDR1 and CDR2 are SGHRS and YFSETQ. Trimming took 0 bases from V and 3 from J; bases not matched to a gene: 6.

This clone was observed a handful of times. The chain is built from TRBV6-6 and TRBJ1-5, with D uncertain. This CDR3 has 12 residues. Germline-derived CDR1 and CDR2 are MNHNY and SVGAGI (reference sequence). Between the trimmed V and J ends, which lost 0 bases and 7 bases, there was a span of 4 bases. CDR3 sequence reads: CASSYSGQPQHF. The CDR3 DNA follows: TGTGCCAGCAGTTACTCGGGACAGCCCCAGCATTTT.

The rearrangement links TRBV4-3 to TRBJ2-3, with TRBD2 as a possible D gene (5 bases). CDR3 length: 16 residues. CDR1 is LGHNA, CDR2 YSLEER, per germline. Trimming cost V 1 base and J 0 bases, with 11 bases left between them. The CDR3 region is CASSQGSGGSTDTQYF. CDR3 coding DNA: TGCGCCAGCAGCCAAGGGAGCGGCGGGAGCACAGATACGCAGTATTTT.

The chain combines TRBV11-2 with TRBJ2-1; 7 positions match TRBD2. The V gene end was trimmed by 5 bases and the J gene end by 13 bases; junction bases not matched to a gene: 8. The CDR3 contains 12 residues. CDR1 and CDR2 (germline): SGHAT, FQNNGV. The CDR3, as DNA: TGTGCCAGCAGCCTACCGAGACTAGCCCAGTTCTTC. Encoded protein: CASSLPRLAQFF.

This chain joins TRBV19 and TRBJ2-2; D is uncertain. The CDR3 covers 15 residues. Germline V gene data show CDR1 as LNHDA and CDR2 as SQIVND (reference sequence). V shed 3 bases and J shed 7 bases, with 15 bases lying between them. The CDR3 reads CASSIKTRMGGELFF. In DNA, the CDR3 is TGTGCCAGTAGTATCAAGACAAGGATGGGCGGGGAGCTGTTTTTT.